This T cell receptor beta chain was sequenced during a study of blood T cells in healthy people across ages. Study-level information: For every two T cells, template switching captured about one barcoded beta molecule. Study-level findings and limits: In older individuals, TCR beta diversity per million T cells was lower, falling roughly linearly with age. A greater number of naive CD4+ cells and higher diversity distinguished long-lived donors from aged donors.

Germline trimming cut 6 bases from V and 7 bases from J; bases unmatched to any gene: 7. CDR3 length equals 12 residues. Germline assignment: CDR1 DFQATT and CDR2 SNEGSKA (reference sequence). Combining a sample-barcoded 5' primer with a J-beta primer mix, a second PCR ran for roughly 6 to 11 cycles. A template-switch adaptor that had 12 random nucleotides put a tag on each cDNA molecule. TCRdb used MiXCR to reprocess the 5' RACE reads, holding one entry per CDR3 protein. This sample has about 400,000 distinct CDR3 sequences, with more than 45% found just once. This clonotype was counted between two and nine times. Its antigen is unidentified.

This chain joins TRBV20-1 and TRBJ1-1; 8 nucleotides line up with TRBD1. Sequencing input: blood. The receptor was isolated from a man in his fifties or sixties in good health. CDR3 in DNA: TGCAGTGCCCCGACCAGGGGGCTTGAAGCTTTCTTT. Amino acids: CSAPTRGLEAFF.